This T cell receptor beta chain comes out of a study of blood T cell repertoires in COVID-19. As for the study in general: From T cells, B-cell-depleted T cells, or PBMCs came the material, which was cDNA or gDNA.

This clone was observed a single time. The V gene lost 4 bases and the J gene lost 8 bases, with 11 bases spanning the gap. Germline CDR1 SNHLY, CDR2 FYNNEI. The CDR3 is made up of 12 amino acids. In the study's own analysis: Estimation of nucleated cell counts was performed using reference gene primer amplification. Assay used: immunoSEQ multiplex PCR; TCRdb lists only in-frame clones, some missing. D and trimming were read from the DNA, whereas the V and J calls and clone size are those reported in that table. This table has some 180,000 clones, roughly 91% appearing once. Enrolled during active infection, Seattle patients were then followed longitudinally.

The clonotype was recovered from a young man with COVID-19, enrolled during active disease. The rearrangement links TRBV2 to TRBJ1-2; D unclear. The sample taken for sequencing was peripheral blood. CDR3 region: CASSVGRAGYTF. The CDR3, as DNA: TGTGCCAGCAGTGTCGGGAGGGCGGGCTACACCTTC.